The present TCR beta chain was sequenced within a study of patients with pleural tuberculosis. At least ten counts were recorded for this clonotype. TCRdb processed the reads anew with MiXCR; each CDR3 protein has one entry. This table has approximately 50,000 distinct CDR3 sequences, around 7% appearing once. This CDR3 spans 14 amino acids. CDR1 is DFQATT and CDR2 is SNEGSKA in the germline V gene (reference sequence). The V and J ends lost 6 bases and 1 base respectively, with 13 bases between them. This TCR was sampled from a human donor with pleural tuberculosis. The V gene is TRBV20-1, the J gene TRBJ1-5; no clear D. In DNA form, the CDR3 reads TGCAGTGCCCGGGCTGGTGGAAGCAATCAGCCCCAGCATTTT. The encoded protein is CSARAGGSNQPQHF.